This T cell receptor beta chain is drawn from a study of cytomegalovirus exposure and HLA in healthy donors. Study summary: A prior analysis found roughly 100 million unique TCR beta sequences from some 200 million T cells. Study outcomes and limitations: The classifier reportedly diagnosed cytomegalovirus status with high sensitivity and specificity. HLA allele associations emerged for about 16,000 TCR beta sequences in a later analysis, at 0.05 false discovery rate. TCR beta sequences reportedly predicted most subjects' HLA-A and HLA-B alleles accurately.

With respect to this clone: Antigen specificity is unknown.

The CDR3 consists of 13 residues. The germline CDR1 and CDR2 sequences are MNHNY and SVGAGI (reference sequence). The V gene lost 2 bases and the J gene lost 0 bases, with 5 bases spanning the gap. Primers: 60 Vbeta forward and 13 Jbeta reverse. Sequenced by immunoSEQ multiplex PCR; TCRdb stores in-frame clones only, minus some. The table lists roughly 180,000 clones, about 80% of them singletons. Sequencing used PBMCs. The rearrangement uses TRBV6-6 and TRBJ2-7; D unresolved. The receptor's source is a man aged 30 to 45 in good health and CMV-seronegative. The CDR3 region is CASSYGPSYEQYF. The CDR3 DNA sequence: TGTGCCAGCAGTTACGGGCCCTCCTACGAGCAGTACTTC.